The sequence of this T cell receptor beta chain was determined in a study of T cell responses to AZD1222 COVID-19 vaccine. TCRdb's table, derived via immunoSEQ multiplex PCR, lists solely in-frame clones and lacks some. The repertoire holds more than 110,000 clones, approximately 90% seen once, with over 3% in the top ten. Trimming took off 4 bases at V and 0 bases at J, with 5 bases between the two ends. There are 12 residues in the CDR3. Germline V gene lookup returns CDR1 SQVTM and CDR2 ANQGSEA. Turning to this clone: What it binds is not known.

Study results and caveats: Baseline seropositives among AZD1222 recipients totaled only five to seven. Repertoires were collected only later (after the peak T cell response had occurred). As reported, nearly half of all spike-specific TCRs target variant regions that are unmutated. The span of vaccine-associated CD4 TCRs extended across spike, with dominance at 160-218 and 743-854.

The TCR was taken from an adult who received the AZD1222 COVID-19 vaccine. The sample was peripheral blood, taken 28 days after the second AZD1222 dose. The chain has TRBV29-1 and TRBJ2-3; weak D call: TRBD2 (5 bases). In DNA form, the CDR3 reads TGCAGCGTTGGAGGGAGCACAGATACGCAGTATTTT. Its translation: CSVGGSTDTQYF.